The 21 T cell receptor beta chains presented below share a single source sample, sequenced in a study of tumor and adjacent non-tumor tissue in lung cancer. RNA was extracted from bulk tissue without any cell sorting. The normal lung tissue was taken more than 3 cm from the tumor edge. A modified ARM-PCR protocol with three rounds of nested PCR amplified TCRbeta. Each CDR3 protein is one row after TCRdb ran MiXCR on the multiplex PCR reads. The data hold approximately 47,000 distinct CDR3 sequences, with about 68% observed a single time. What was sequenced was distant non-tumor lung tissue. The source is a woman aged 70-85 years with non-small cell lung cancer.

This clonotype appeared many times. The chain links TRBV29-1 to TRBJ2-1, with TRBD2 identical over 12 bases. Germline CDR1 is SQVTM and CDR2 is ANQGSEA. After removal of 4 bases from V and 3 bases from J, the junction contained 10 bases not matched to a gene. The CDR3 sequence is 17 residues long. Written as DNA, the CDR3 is TGCAGCGTTGTCGGGCTAGCGGGAGGGACAAACTACAATGAGCAGTTCTTC. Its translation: CSVVGLAGGTNYNEQFF.

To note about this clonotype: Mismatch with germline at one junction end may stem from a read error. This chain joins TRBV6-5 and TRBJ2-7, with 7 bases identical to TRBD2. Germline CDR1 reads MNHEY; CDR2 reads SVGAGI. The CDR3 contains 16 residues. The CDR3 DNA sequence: TGTGCCAGCAGTGAGGATAGGGGCGGGAGACGGTATGAGCAGCACTTC. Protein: CASSEDRGGRRYEQHF.

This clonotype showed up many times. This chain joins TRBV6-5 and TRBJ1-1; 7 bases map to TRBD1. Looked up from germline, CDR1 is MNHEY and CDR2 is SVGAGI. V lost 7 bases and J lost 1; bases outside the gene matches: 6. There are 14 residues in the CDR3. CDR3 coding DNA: TGTGCCAGCACCTCCTGGACAGGGAACACTGAAGCTTTCTTT. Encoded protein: CASTSWTGNTEAFF.

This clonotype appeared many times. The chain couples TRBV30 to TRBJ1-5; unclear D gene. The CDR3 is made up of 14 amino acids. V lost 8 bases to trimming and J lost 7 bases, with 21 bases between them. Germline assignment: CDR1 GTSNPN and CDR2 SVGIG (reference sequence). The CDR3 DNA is TGTGCCCTGACAACCGGGCCCCGTACGCAGCCCCAGCATTTT. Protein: CALTTGPRTQPQHF.

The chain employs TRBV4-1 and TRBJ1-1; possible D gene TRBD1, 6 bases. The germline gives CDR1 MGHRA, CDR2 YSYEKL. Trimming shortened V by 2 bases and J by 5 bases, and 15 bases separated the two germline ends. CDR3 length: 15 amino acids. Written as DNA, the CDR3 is TGCGCCAGCAGCCAAAATAGGGGGTGGTTGACTGAAGCTTTCTTT. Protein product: CASSQNRGWLTEAFF.

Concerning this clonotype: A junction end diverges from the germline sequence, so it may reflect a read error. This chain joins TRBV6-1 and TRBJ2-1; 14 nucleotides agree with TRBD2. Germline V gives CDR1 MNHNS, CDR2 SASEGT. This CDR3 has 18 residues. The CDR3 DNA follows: TGTGTCAGCAGATCGAGACTAGCGGGAGGGCCATCCTACAATGAACAGTTCTTC. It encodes CVSRSRLAGGPSYNEQFF.

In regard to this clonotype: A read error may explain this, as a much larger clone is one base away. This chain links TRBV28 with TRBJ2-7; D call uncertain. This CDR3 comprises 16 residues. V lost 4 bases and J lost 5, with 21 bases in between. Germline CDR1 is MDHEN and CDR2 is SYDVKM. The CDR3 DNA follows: TGTGCCAGCAGTTCGCGAAGTAGCACCAGTGGGCACGAGCAGTACTTC. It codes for CASSSRSSTSGHEQYF.

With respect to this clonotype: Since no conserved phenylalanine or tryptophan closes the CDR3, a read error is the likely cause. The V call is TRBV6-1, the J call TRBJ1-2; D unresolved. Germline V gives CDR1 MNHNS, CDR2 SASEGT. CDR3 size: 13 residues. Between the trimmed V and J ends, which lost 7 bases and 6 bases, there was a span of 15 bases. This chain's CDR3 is CASTKGLGDGYTI. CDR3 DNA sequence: TGTGCCAGCACGAAGGGCCTGGGTGATGGCTACACCATC.

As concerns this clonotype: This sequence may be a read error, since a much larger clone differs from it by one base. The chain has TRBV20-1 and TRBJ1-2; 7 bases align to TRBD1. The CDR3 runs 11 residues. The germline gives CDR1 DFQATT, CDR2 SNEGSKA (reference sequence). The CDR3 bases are TGCACTATACAGGGGAACTATGGCTACACCTTC. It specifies CTIQGNYGYTF.

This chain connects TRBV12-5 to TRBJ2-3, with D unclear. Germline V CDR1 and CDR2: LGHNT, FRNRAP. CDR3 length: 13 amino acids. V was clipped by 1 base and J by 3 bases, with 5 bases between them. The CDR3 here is CASGLGMTDTQYF. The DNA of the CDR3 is TGTGCTAGTGGTTTGGGGATGACAGATACGCAGTATTTT.

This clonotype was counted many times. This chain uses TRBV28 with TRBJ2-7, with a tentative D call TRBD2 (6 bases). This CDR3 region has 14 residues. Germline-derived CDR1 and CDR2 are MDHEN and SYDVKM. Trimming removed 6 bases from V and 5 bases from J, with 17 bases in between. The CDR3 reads CASRSPRTSNEQYF. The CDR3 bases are TGTGCCAGCAGGTCACCTCGTACTAGCAACGAGCAGTACTTC.

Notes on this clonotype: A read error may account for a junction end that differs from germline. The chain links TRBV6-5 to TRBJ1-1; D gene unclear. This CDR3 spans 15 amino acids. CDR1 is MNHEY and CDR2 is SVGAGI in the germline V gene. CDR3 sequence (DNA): TGTACCAGCAGCTACTCAGGTCAGATGAACACTGAAGCTTTCTTT. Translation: CTSSYSGQMNTEAFF.

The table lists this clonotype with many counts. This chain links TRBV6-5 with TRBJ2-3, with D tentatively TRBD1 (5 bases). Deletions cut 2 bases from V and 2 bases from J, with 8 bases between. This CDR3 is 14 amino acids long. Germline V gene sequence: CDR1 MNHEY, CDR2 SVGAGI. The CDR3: CASSYDSSTDTQYF. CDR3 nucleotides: TGTGCCAGCAGTTACGACAGTTCCACAGATACGCAGTATTTT.

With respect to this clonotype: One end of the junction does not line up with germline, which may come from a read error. The CDR3 spells CASSYLASRIYEQSF. The CDR3 DNA follows: TGTGCCAGCAGTTACTTGGCTAGCCGCATCTATGAGCAGTCCTTC. The chain couples TRBV6-2 or TRBV6-3 to TRBJ2-1; D is perhaps TRBD2 (5 bases). CDR3 length equals 15 residues. Germline values: CDR1 MNHEY, CDR2 SVGEGT.

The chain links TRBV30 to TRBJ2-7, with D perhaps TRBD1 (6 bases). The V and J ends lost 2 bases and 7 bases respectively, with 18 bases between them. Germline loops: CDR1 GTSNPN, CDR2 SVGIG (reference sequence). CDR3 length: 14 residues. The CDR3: CAWSRGGSGEEQYF. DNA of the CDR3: TGTGCCTGGAGTCGAGGGGGTTCCGGTGAGGAGCAGTACTTC.

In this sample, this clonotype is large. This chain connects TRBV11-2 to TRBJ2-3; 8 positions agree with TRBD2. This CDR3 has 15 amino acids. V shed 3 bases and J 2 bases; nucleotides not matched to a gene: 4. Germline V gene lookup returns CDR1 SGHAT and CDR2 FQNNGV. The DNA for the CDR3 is TGTGCCAGCAGCTTCACTAGCGGTACCACAGATACGCAGTATTTT. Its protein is CASSFTSGTTDTQYF.

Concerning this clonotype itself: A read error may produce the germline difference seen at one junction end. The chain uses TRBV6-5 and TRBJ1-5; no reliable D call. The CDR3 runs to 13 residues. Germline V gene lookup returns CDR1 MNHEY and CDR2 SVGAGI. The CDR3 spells CATSYLSGGLHQF. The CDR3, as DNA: TGTGCCACCAGTTACCTCAGCGGAGGGCTCCACCAGTTT.

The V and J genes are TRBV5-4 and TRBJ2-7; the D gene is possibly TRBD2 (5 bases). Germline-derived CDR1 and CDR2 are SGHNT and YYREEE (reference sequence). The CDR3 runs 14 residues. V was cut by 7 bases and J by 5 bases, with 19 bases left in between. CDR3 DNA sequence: TGTGCCAGCCGCATAGGGCTAGCTATCGACGAGCAGTACTTC. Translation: CASRIGLAIDEQYF.

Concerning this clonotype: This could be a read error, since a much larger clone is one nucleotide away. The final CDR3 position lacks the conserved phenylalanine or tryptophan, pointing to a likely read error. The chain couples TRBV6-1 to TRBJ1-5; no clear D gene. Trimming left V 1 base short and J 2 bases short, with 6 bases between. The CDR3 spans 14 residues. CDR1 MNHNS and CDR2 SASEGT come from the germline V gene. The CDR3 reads CASSEVSRNQPQHY. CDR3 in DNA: TGTGCCAGCAGTGAAGTTTCTCGCAATCAGCCCCAGCATTAT.

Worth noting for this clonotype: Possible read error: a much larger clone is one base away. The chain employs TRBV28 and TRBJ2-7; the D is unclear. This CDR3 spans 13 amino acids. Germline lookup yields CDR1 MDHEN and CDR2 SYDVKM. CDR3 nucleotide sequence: TGTGCCAGCAGTTTTGGCTTAACCTACGGGCAGTACTTC. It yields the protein CASSFGLTYGQYF.

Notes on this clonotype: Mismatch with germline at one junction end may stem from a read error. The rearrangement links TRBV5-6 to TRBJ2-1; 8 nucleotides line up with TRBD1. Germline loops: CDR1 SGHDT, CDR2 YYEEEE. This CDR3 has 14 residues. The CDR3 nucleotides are TGTACCAGCAACTTGATGGACAGGGCATACGAGCAGTTCTTC. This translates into CTSNLMDRAYEQFF.